This TCR beta chain was obtained from a study of neoadjuvant anti-PD-1 for oral cavity cancer. Libraries were prepared by immunoSEQ multiplex PCR; TCRdb keeps only in-frame clonotypes and omits some of them. The sample has about 12,000 clones, around 71% seen once. Described time point: after neoadjuvant nivolumab, at surgical resection. The CDR3 length is 15 residues. Germline CDR1 SGHNT, CDR2 YYREEE (reference sequence). V was clipped by 0 bases and J by 7 bases, with 11 bases between them. Details on this clone: Antigen unknown.

General study results and limits: After neoadjuvant nivolumab, PBMC T cell clonality was significantly higher in non-responders than responders.

The TCR originated in a person aged 40 to 85 with oral cavity squamous cell carcinoma. The sequencing here drew on PBMCs, taken after nivolumab (anti-PD-1) treatment. The rearrangement uses TRBV5-4 and TRBJ1-6, with no clear D. The CDR3 DNA follows: TGTGCCAGCAGCTTGGAAGGGTTAGTAAATTCACCCCTCCACTTT. Encoded protein: CASSLEGLVNSPLHF.